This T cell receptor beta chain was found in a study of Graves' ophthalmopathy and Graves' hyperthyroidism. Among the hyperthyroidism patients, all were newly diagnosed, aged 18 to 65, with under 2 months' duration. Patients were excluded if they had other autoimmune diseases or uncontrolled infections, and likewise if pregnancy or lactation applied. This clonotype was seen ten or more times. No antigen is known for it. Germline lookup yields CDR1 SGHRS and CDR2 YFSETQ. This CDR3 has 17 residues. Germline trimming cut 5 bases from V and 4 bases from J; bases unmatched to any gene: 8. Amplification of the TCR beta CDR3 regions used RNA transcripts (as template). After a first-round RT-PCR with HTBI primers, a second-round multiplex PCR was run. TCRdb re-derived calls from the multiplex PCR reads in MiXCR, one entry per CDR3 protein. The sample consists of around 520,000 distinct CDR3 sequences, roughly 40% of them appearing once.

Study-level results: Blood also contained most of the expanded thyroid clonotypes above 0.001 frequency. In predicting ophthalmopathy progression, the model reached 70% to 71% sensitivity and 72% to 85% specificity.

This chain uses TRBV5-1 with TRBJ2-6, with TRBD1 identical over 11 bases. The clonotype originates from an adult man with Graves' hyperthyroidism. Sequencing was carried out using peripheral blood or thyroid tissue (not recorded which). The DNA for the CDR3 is TGCGCCAGCAGACCAGGACAGGGGGCGGCCGGGGCCAACGTCCTGACTTTC. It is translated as CASRPGQGAAGANVLTF.